This T cell receptor (beta chain) originates from a study of cytomegalovirus exposure and HLA in healthy donors. Regarding the study as a whole: Looking again later, the authors saw that most CMV-associated TCR beta chains seemed HLA-restricted.

Primers for the PCR totalled 60 Vbeta and 13 Jbeta. Method: immunoSEQ multiplex PCR; TCRdb's copy keeps in-frame clones and lacks some. Of some 140,000 clones listed, around 63% are singletons. Germline values: CDR1 LNHDA, CDR2 SQIVND (reference sequence). V dropped 5 bases and J dropped 6 bases, with 13 bases sitting between them. The CDR3 is 13 residues long. Comment on this clone: No antigen is known for it.

The rearrangement links TRBV19 to TRBJ1-2; a weak D match, TRBD1 (5 bases). This TCR was recovered from a human donor in good health. Sequencing was carried out using PBMCs. The DNA for the CDR3 is TGTGCCAGTAGTCCCCGGGGGTTCGATGGCTACACCTTC. This encodes CASSPRGFDGYTF.